This is a list of T cell receptor beta chains from one sample in a study of T cells after yellow fever vaccination. TCRdb redid the calling of the 5' RACE reads with MiXCR, one entry per CDR3 protein. The table records 600,000 to 750,000 distinct CDR3 sequences, approximately 13% of them present only once. Sequencing was performed on PBMCs, taken on the day of the yellow fever booster vaccination. These receptors originate from a man younger than 45 who received the YFV17D yellow fever vaccine. The CDR3 runs from the conserved cysteine through the conserved F or W. Each record gives: V gene, J gene, CDR3 protein.

TRBV6-1	TRBJ2-4	CASRGAVTLLAKNIQYF
TRBV10-3	TRBJ2-3	CAISDDPSTDTQYF
TRBV28	TRBJ2-5	CASRPTGPAQYF
TRBV27	TRBJ1-6	CASSLSVGARGSYNSPLHF
TRBV5-1	TRBJ2-1	CASSLTGPTYNEQFF
TRBV7-2	TRBJ2-1	CASSLSPGNEQFF
TRBV12-3/TRBV12-4	TRBJ2-7	CASRPGLAGEQYF
TRBV20-1	TRBJ1-2	CSADRGGSYGYTF
TRBV2	TRBJ2-3	CASDASSTDTQYF
TRBV5-1	TRBJ2-7	CASRRGGDSYEQYF
TRBV20-1	TRBJ2-2	CSASSRPNTGELFF
TRBV5-1	TRBJ2-2	CASSYGQGQTGELFF
TRBV5-4	TRBJ2-5	CASSLENRETQYF
TRBV14	TRBJ2-5	CASSSRYRETQYF
TRBV7-2	TRBJ2-7	CASSLGPGQGASEQYF
TRBV7-9	TRBJ1-1	CASSFQQGNTEAFF
TRBV12-3/TRBV12-4	TRBJ2-7	CASSPPGPSAREQYF
TRBV7-2	TRBJ2-1	CASSVLPSIQFF
TRBV14	TRBJ2-5	CASSQLRTQYF
TRBV29-1	TRBJ2-7	CSGGVSGRGGEQYF
TRBV25-1	TRBJ2-7	CASSEFGGPLREGRHEQYF
TRBV10-3	TRBJ2-1	CATTGGSGGNEQFF
TRBV21-1	TRBJ2-7	CASSRFGTAAYEQYF
TRBV7-2	TRBJ2-3	CASSIRIPPTGDTQYF
TRBV11-2	TRBJ2-4	CASSLSLIAAAPGPKNIQYF
TRBV6-2/TRBV6-3	TRBJ2-7	CASSGLHYEQYF
TRBV10-1	TRBJ2-5	CASSVGLVSQETQYF
TRBV20-1	TRBJ2-1	CSARQGARNEQFF
TRBV7-9	TRBJ2-5	CASSPRTGRPETQYF
TRBV29-1	TRBJ2-7	CSVHDRAGSEQYF
TRBV7-2	TRBJ1-2	CASSLDVGQGRYGYTF
TRBV20-1	TRBJ2-6	CSANDRVSSGANVLTF
TRBV19	TRBJ2-1	CASSIFKNNEQFF
TRBV19	TRBJ2-7	CASSMSAGRGYEQYF
TRBV20-1	TRBJ2-3	CSAREPGTTTDTQYF
TRBV20-1	TRBJ2-7	CSAPTSREQYF
TRBV12-3/TRBV12-4	TRBJ1-5	CASSPRDISNQPQHF
TRBV5-1	TRBJ2-5	CASSLSAGGQETQYF
TRBV18	TRBJ2-1	CASSPRGPNEQFF
TRBV19	TRBJ1-1	CASSITGRNTEAFF
TRBV7-3	TRBJ2-7	CASSSELLGNTGYEQYF
TRBV7-9	TRBJ2-7	CASSGPGLAVYEQYF
TRBV29-1	TRBJ2-7	CLPEGASRTYEQYF
TRBV20-1	TRBJ2-7	CSIPPGQGTYEQYF
TRBV6-5	TRBJ1-1	CASSYSRRGMRNTEAFF
TRBV20-1	TRBJ2-7	CSAYRESREQYF
TRBV6-4	TRBJ2-3	CASSLDRESDTQYF
TRBV15	TRBJ2-7	CATSSGILAGGQAEQYF
TRBV5-4	TRBJ2-7	CASSLPSATSEYF
TRBV3-1	TRBJ2-3	CASSQGGGTDTQYF
TRBV6-2/TRBV6-3	TRBJ1-1	CASNGGARMNTEAFF
TRBV5-1	TRBJ2-1	CASSKSGQTSGEQFF
TRBV20-1	TRBJ1-3	CSATMSPGNTIYF
TRBV25-1	TRBJ2-2	CASSELAGDNTGELFF
TRBV30	TRBJ2-7	CAWSPGVSYEQYF
TRBV28	TRBJ1-4	CASSGQGDSNEKLFF
TRBV3-1	TRBJ2-7	CASSIRGPKAVYEQYF
TRBV7-9	TRBJ1-5	CASSGPNQPQHF
TRBV6-1	TRBJ1-1	CASLRTVNTEAFF